Given below is one T cell receptor (beta chain) in context. The antigen remains undetermined. This record belongs to a study of T cell repertoires in aging, cancer and after chemotherapy. For the study at large: Donors were grouped into six age bands spanning 30 or younger through 70 or older. Healthy donor repertoires were recorded over several months to years and showed clear clonal overlap. The study, taken as a whole, reports: The repertoire data cannot show anything about immunological memory following chemotherapy. Compared with age-matched healthy donors, untreated hematological or solid cancer patients showed higher blood TCR clonality.

V was pared by 5 bases and J by 9 bases, with 7 bases of the junction left unmatched. This CDR3 comprises 13 residues. In germline, CDR1 is DFQATT, CDR2 SNEGSKA (reference sequence). TRB rearrangements spanning V, D and J were amplified using mixed TRB-A/B primers. TCRdb itself ran the multiplex PCR reads through MiXCR, one entry per CDR3 protein. Among 9,500 or so distinct CDR3 sequences listed, less than 25% were seen once. Peripheral blood genomic DNA, not sorted cells or RNA, was the template. The clonotype originates from a human donor in good health. This chain uses TRBV20-1 with TRBJ2-1, with 10 bases fitting TRBD2. The source material was blood. Here the CDR3 DNA reads TGCAGTGCTGGTCCCGGGACTAGCGTTGAGCAGTTCTTC. Translated: CSAGPGTSVEQFF.